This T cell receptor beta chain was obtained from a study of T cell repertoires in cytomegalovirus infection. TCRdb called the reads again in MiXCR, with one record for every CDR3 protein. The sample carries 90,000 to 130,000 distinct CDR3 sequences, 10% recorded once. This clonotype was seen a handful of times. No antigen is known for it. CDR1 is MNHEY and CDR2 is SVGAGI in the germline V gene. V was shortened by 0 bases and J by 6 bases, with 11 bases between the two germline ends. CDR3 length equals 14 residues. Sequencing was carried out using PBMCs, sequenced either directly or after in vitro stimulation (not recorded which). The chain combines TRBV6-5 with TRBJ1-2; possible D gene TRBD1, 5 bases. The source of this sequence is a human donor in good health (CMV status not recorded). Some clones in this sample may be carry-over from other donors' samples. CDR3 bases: TGTGCCAGCAGTTACTCAGGGGACGGGAATGGCTACACCTTC. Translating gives CASSYSGDGNGYTF.